These 8 T cell receptor beta chains were all obtained from the same sample, sequenced in a study of post-analysis software for immune sequencing data. Study findings and constraints: The study found TRBV5-6, TRBV5-1 and TRBV20-1 among about five TRBV segments more frequent in patients than controls.

Their target antigens are unknown. Unique molecular identifiers featured in each of the TCR beta cDNA libraries. TCRdb re-called the PCR reads with MiXCR, one entry per CDR3 protein. Here the sample spans approximately 150,000 distinct CDR3 sequences, 30% being singletons. Specimen: blood. These receptors originate from a girl aged 10 to 17 with multiple sclerosis.

J is TRBJ2-4 and V is TRBV6-1; D possibly corresponds to TRBD2 (6 bases). The last part of the DNA fits TRBJ2-5 better; the J call may be wrong. Germline CDR1 is MNHNS and CDR2 is SASEGT. The CDR3 has 12 amino acids. The CDR3 nucleotides are TGTGCCAGCCTGGGACCGGAGGGGACCCAGTACTTC. Its protein is CASLGPEGTQYF.

The chain combines TRBV6-1 with TRBJ1-1; no firm D call. V dropped 5 bases and J dropped 1 base, with 26 bases sitting between them. Looked up from germline, CDR1 is MNHNS and CDR2 is SASEGT. This CDR3 is built from 19 residues. The CDR3 nucleotides are TGTGCCAGCAGTCGTCCGGGGTTCAAGGGCCCAGACGGGAACACTGAAGCTTTCTTT. Its translation: CASSRPGFKGPDGNTEAFF.

A remark on this clonotype: A clone one base away is much larger, so this may be a read error. The chain combines TRBV11-2 with TRBJ2-7; possibly TRBD1 or TRBD2 for D (7 bases each). V dropped 5 bases and J dropped 2 bases, with 19 bases sitting between them. This CDR3 region has 16 residues. CDR1 is SGHAT, CDR2 FQNNGV, per germline. The CDR3 DNA follows: TGTGCCAGCAGCCCCCGTAAGCGGGACAGCGCCTACGAGCAGTACTTC. Translated: CASSPRKRDSAYEQYF.

This chain uses TRBV12-3 or TRBV12-4 with TRBJ2-1, with TRBD2 matching over 10 bases. Trimming cost V 1 base and J 6 bases; bases outside gene matches: 3. The CDR3 is 15 amino acids. The CDR3 loop reads CASSLGTSGRNEQFF. The CDR3 DNA follows: TGTGCCAGCAGTTTAGGGACTAGCGGTCGCAATGAGCAGTTCTTC.

This clonotype has ten or more counts. The chain has TRBV10-2 and TRBJ1-2, with D unclear. Germline values: CDR1 WSHSY, CDR2 SAAADI. The CDR3 runs 11 residues. V was shortened by 3 bases and J by 4 bases, with 3 bases between the two germline ends. The CDR3 DNA reads TGCGCCAGCAGTGACAGCTATGGCTACACCTTC. Amino acid sequence: CASSDSYGYTF.

This clonotype was picked up many times. The chain links TRBV20-1 to TRBJ2-7, with 9 bases identical to TRBD1. Germline loops: CDR1 DFQATT, CDR2 SNEGSKA (reference sequence). The CDR3 has 13 residues. The ends lost 4 bases at V and 7 bases at J; junction bases unmatched: 8. CDR3: CSAITGGAEEQYF. The CDR3 DNA sequence: TGCAGTGCTATTACAGGGGGCGCGGAGGAGCAGTACTTC.

As concerns this clonotype: A read error may explain this, as a much larger clone is one base away. V gene TRBV10-3 combines with J gene TRBJ2-5; TRBD1 matches 7 bases. The closer fit of TRBJ2-7 to the DNA end suggests the J call may be wrong. Germline V gene data show CDR1 as ENHRY and CDR2 as SYGVKD. The CDR3 length is 13 residues. CDR3 protein: CTISGTDTYEQYF. CDR3 coding DNA: TGTACCATCAGTGGGACAGACACCTACGAGCAGTACTTC.

This clonotype was seen ten or more times. The chain combines TRBV7-3 with TRBJ2-7; D possibly corresponds to TRBD1 (6 bases). This CDR3 region has 16 residues. Germline assignment: CDR1 SGHTA and CDR2 FQGTGA. The V end was cut by 1 base, the J end by 4 bases, with 17 bases between. CDR3 coding DNA: TGTGCCAGCAGCTTAAGAGGATTAGACAGGAGGTACGAGCAGTACTTC. Encoded protein: CASSLRGLDRRYEQYF. Together with reference TRBV7-3 and TRBJ2-7, the CDR3 gives the full variable domain: GAGVSQTPSNKVTEKGKYVELRCDPISGHTALYWYRQSLGQGPEFLIYFQGTGAADDSGLPNDRFFAVRPEGSVSTLKIQRTERGDSAVYLCASSLRGLDRRYEQYFGPGTRLTVT.